Listed below are T cell receptor beta chains from one sample, sequenced in a study of cytomegalovirus exposure and HLA in healthy donors. Assay used: immunoSEQ multiplex PCR; TCRdb lists only in-frame clones, some missing. Of tens of thousands of clones in the sample, roughly 70% were seen once. Sequenced input: PBMCs. Receptors originate from a woman aged 40 to 50 in good health and CMV-seropositive. The CDR3 runs from the conserved cysteine through the conserved F or W. The D gene is left open where the match is weak. Clone size appears in some rows only: once, few, many, or a class for an expanded clone.

size: few
J: TRBJ2-7
D: TRBD2
V: TRBV27
CDR3: CASIPTVRGGFPYEQYF
DNA: TGTGCCAGCATCCCAACGGTGCGGGGGGGATTTCCCTACGAGCAGTACTTC

size: -
J: TRBJ1-6
D: -
V: TRBV7-9
CDR3: CASSSGSGASPLHF
DNA: TGTGCCAGCAGCTCCGGCTCTGGGGCCTCACCCCTCCACTTT

size: -
J: TRBJ1-5
D: -
V: TRBV19
CDR3: CASSIVEGEWSNQPQHF
DNA: TGTGCCAGTAGTATAGTTGAGGGGGAGTGGAGCAATCAGCCCCAGCATTTT

size: -
J: TRBJ2-2
D: TRBD1
V: TRBV15
CDR3: CATHETGEAAGELFF
DNA: TGTGCCACTCACGAGACAGGGGAAGCGGCCGGGGAGCTGTTTTTT

size: -
J: TRBJ2-5
D: TRBD2
V: TRBV6-1
CDR3: CASSEISAGDETQYF
DNA: TGTGCCAGCAGTGAAATCTCAGCGGGGGACGAGACCCAGTACTTC

size: -
J: TRBJ2-7
D: -
V: TRBV27
CDR3: CASSINVRGYEQYF
DNA: TGTGCCAGCAGTATAAACGTCCGGGGTTACGAGCAGTACTTC

size: -
J: TRBJ2-5
D: TRBD2
V: TRBV5-1
CDR3: CASSPFGGAWETQYF
DNA: TGCGCCAGCAGCCCTTTCGGGGGGGCCTGGGAGACCCAGTACTTC

size: -
J: TRBJ1-5
D: -
V: TRBV15
CDR3: CATSRDLGYSNQPQHF
DNA: TGTGCCACCAGCAGAGATCTCGGGTATAGCAATCAGCCCCAGCATTTT

size: -
J: TRBJ2-5
D: -
V: TRBV7-9
CDR3: CASSLFRETQYF
DNA: TGTGCCAGCAGCTTATTCCGGGAGACCCAGTACTTC

size: -
J: TRBJ2-7
D: TRBD2
V: TRBV5-6
CDR3: CASSLVWTSGGAPREQYF
DNA: TGTGCCAGCAGCTTGGTGTGGACTAGCGGGGGGGCCCCACGCGAGCAGTACTTC

size: -
J: TRBJ1-4
D: TRBD1
V: TRBV2
CDR3: CASSERGQGALYEKLFF
DNA: TGTGCCAGCAGTGAACGGGGACAGGGGGCTTTATACGAAAAACTGTTTTTT

size: -
J: TRBJ2-3
D: -
V: TRBV9
CDR3: CASSLSSGVRTDTQYF
DNA: TGTGCCAGCAGCCTCTCCTCGGGGGTCCGCACAGATACGCAGTATTTT

size: -
J: TRBJ2-2
D: -
V: TRBV7-2
CDR3: CASRQTMWGPNTGELFF
DNA: TGTGCCAGCAGACAAACGATGTGGGGGCCAAACACCGGGGAGCTGTTTTTT

size: -
J: TRBJ2-3
D: TRBD1
V: TRBV7-3
CDR3: CASSLNDRGGRNTQYF
DNA: TGTGCCAGCAGCTTAAACGACAGGGGAGGAAGAAATACGCAGTATTTT

size: -
J: TRBJ2-7
D: TRBD1
V: TRBV10-3
CDR3: CAIQESGQLLRGQYF
DNA: TGTGCCATCCAAGAGTCGGGACAGCTTCTACGAGGGCAGTACTTC

size: -
J: TRBJ1-2
D: -
V: TRBV7-9
CDR3: CASSARLTGGLDGYTF
DNA: TGTGCCAGCAGCGCCCGCTTGACGGGGGGGTTGGATGGCTACACCTTC

size: -
J: TRBJ1-1
D: TRBD1
V: TRBV29-1
CDR3: CSVGPRTGDTEAFF
DNA: TGCAGCGTTGGACCAAGGACAGGGGACACTGAAGCTTTCTTT

size: -
J: TRBJ2-2
D: -
V: TRBV13
CDR3: CASSLLLAGELFF
DNA: TGTGCCAGCAGCCTGTTACTAGCCGGGGAGCTGTTTTTT

size: -
J: TRBJ1-2
D: TRBD1
V: TRBV12-5
CDR3: CASGLVLPPRDSLYGYTF
DNA: TGTGCTAGTGGTTTGGTACTGCCCCCTCGGGACAGCCTCTATGGCTACACCTTC

size: few
J: TRBJ1-1
D: -
V: TRBV19
CDR3: CATCLQGNTEAFF
DNA: TGTGCCACCTGCTTACAGGGGAACACTGAAGCTTTCTTT

size: -
J: TRBJ2-1
D: -
V: TRBV5-1
CDR3: CASSFFRAGSNRNEQFF
DNA: TGCGCCAGCAGCTTCTTCCGCGCGGGGTCCAACCGGAATGAGCAGTTCTTC

size: -
J: TRBJ1-4
D: -
V: TRBV25-1
CDR3: CASSRSRTTNEKLFF
DNA: TGTGCCAGCAGTCGTTCGAGGACAACTAATGAAAAACTGTTTTTT

size: once
J: TRBJ1-2
D: -
V: TRBV29-1
CDR3: CSVVNSNYGYTF
DNA: TGCAGCGTTGTTAACAGCAACTATGGCTACACCTTC

size: -
J: TRBJ2-2
D: TRBD2
V: TRBV27
CDR3: CASSLRGGNTGELFF
DNA: TGTGCCAGCAGTTTACGGGGGGGAAACACCGGGGAGCTGTTTTTT

size: -
J: TRBJ2-7
D: -
V: TRBV7-2
CDR3: CASSLAPGIYEQYF
DNA: TGTGCCAGCAGCTTAGCTCCCGGGATCTACGAGCAGTACTTC

size: -
J: TRBJ1-2
D: TRBD1
V: TRBV30
CDR3: CAWSVLGQGGGYTF
DNA: TGTGCCTGGAGTGTACTTGGACAGGGGGGTGGCTACACCTTC

size: -
J: TRBJ1-2
D: -
V: TRBV5-6
CDR3: CASSFQGNYGYTF
DNA: TGTGCCAGCAGCTTTCAGGGTAACTATGGCTACACCTTC

size: -
J: TRBJ1-2
D: -
V: TRBV13
CDR3: CASSLGRDTYYGYTF
DNA: TGTGCCAGCAGCTTAGGCCGGGACACTTACTATGGCTACACCTTC

size: -
J: TRBJ2-2
D: TRBD1
V: TRBV30
CDR3: CAWYDRGRIAGELFF
DNA: TGTGCCTGGTACGACAGGGGGCGGATTGCCGGGGAGCTGTTTTTT

size: few
J: TRBJ1-4
D: -
V: TRBV28
CDR3: CASSPPGRDEKLFF
DNA: TGTGCCAGCAGTCCCCCCGGGAGGGATGAAAAACTGTTTTTT

size: few
J: TRBJ1-4
D: TRBD1
V: TRBV5-4
CDR3: CASSSPTGGKANEKLFF
DNA: TGTGCCAGCAGCTCCCCCACAGGGGGCAAAGCTAATGAAAAACTGTTTTTT

size: -
J: TRBJ2-2
D: TRBD2
V: TRBV11-2
CDR3: CASRRGIGELFF
DNA: TGTGCCAGCAGGCGGGGGATCGGGGAGCTGTTTTTT

size: -
J: TRBJ1-5
D: TRBD1
V: TRBV2
CDR3: CASRGQANQPQHF
DNA: TGTGCCAGCAGGGGACAGGCAAATCAGCCCCAGCATTTT

size: few
J: TRBJ1-6
D: -
V: TRBV5-1
CDR3: CASSVDGSSYNSPLHF
DNA: TGCGCCAGCAGTGTGGACGGGAGCTCCTATAATTCACCCCTCCACTTT

size: -
J: TRBJ1-2
D: -
V: TRBV15
CDR3: CATSSSNDLGYGYTF
DNA: TGTGCCACCAGCAGCAGTAATGACTTAGGCTATGGCTACACCTTC

size: -
J: TRBJ2-5
D: TRBD2
V: TRBV2
CDR3: CASAKQRGGETQYF
DNA: TGTGCCAGCGCTAAGCAGCGGGGGGGAGAGACCCAGTACTTC

size: -
J: TRBJ1-5
D: -
V: TRBV2
CDR3: CASSDATRNQPQHF
DNA: TGTGCCAGCAGTGACGCGACAAGGAATCAGCCCCAGCATTTT

size: -
J: TRBJ2-5
D: TRBD2
V: TRBV7-2
CDR3: CASSSQLAGLEETQYF
DNA: TGTGCCAGCAGTTCACAACTAGCGGGCCTTGAAGAGACCCAGTACTTC

size: -
J: TRBJ1-6
D: TRBD1
V: TRBV5-1
CDR3: CASSLRGRDRGNSPLHF
DNA: TGCGCCAGCAGCTTGAGGGGTCGGGACAGGGGGAATTCACCCCTCCACTTT

size: few
J: TRBJ1-6
D: -
V: TRBV5-1
CDR3: CASSFEQGESSPLHF
DNA: TGCGCCAGCAGCTTTGAACAGGGCGAATCATCACCCCTCCACTTT

size: -
J: TRBJ1-1
D: -
V: TRBV28
CDR3: CASSLAGMNTEAFF
DNA: TGTGCCAGCAGTTTAGCAGGGATGAACACTGAAGCTTTCTTT

size: -
J: TRBJ1-6
D: TRBD1
V: TRBV19
CDR3: CASSSGQGMSSYNSPLHF
DNA: TGTGCCAGTAGTTCGGGACAGGGCATGAGCTCCTATAATTCACCCCTCCACTTT

size: -
J: TRBJ1-4
D: -
V: TRBV4-2
CDR3: CASSRQRGKGEKLFF
DNA: TGTGCCAGCAGCCGGCAAAGGGGGAAGGGGGAAAAACTGTTTTTT

size: few
J: TRBJ1-2
D: TRBD1
V: TRBV5-6
CDR3: CASSSPTGGYGYTF
DNA: TGTGCCAGCAGCTCTCCCACAGGGGGGTATGGCTACACCTTC

size: -
J: TRBJ2-5
D: TRBD2
V: TRBV6-6
CDR3: CASSYGGGGFQETQYF
DNA: TGTGCCAGCAGTTACGGCGGCGGGGGGTTCCAAGAGACCCAGTACTTC

size: -
J: TRBJ1-2
D: -
V: TRBV7-3
CDR3: CASSSPPGDYTF
DNA: TGTGCCAGCAGCTCCCCTCCGGGGGACTACACCTTC

size: -
J: TRBJ2-7
D: -
V: TRBV6-5
CDR3: CASSTWDRQRGEQYF
DNA: TGTGCCAGCAGTACTTGGGACAGACAACGGGGGGAGCAGTACTTC

size: -
J: TRBJ1-3
D: -
V: TRBV7-8
CDR3: CASSLAQGGNTIYF
DNA: TGTGCCAGCAGCTTAGCGCAGGGAGGAAACACCATATATTTT

size: -
J: TRBJ2-7
D: TRBD2
V: TRBV10-3
CDR3: CAISAAPSGTYEQYF
DNA: TGTGCCATCAGTGCAGCGCCTAGCGGAACCTACGAGCAGTACTTC

size: -
J: TRBJ1-1
D: -
V: TRBV27
CDR3: CASHQGVYSPLNTEAFF
DNA: TGTGCCAGCCATCAAGGGGTCTATTCCCCTCTGAACACTGAAGCTTTCTTT

size: -
J: TRBJ2-7
D: TRBD1
V: TRBV15
CDR3: CATSKGTGGGYEQYF
DNA: TGTGCCACCAGCAAAGGGACAGGGGGTGGCTACGAGCAGTACTTC

size: few
J: TRBJ2-5
D: TRBD1
V: TRBV2
CDR3: CASSGNRGQETQYF
DNA: TGTGCCAGTTCCGGGAACAGGGGACAAGAGACCCAGTACTTC

size: -
J: TRBJ1-2
D: -
V: TRBV25-1
CDR3: CASSDDSRSLYGYTF
DNA: TGTGCCAGCAGTGATGACAGCCGTTCCCTGTATGGCTACACCTTC

size: -
J: TRBJ2-5
D: TRBD2
V: TRBV11-2
CDR3: CASSPSGGGAWETQYF
DNA: TGTGCCAGCAGCCCAAGCGGCGGGGGGGCGTGGGAGACCCAGTACTTC

size: -
J: TRBJ1-6
D: TRBD1
V: TRBV5-1
CDR3: CASSPGTANSPLHF
DNA: TGCGCCAGCAGCCCAGGGACAGCAAATTCACCCCTCCACTTT

size: -
J: TRBJ1-1
D: TRBD1
V: TRBV9
CDR3: CASSVVQGDTEAFF
DNA: TGTGCCAGCAGCGTAGTCCAGGGGGACACTGAAGCTTTCTTT

size: -
J: TRBJ1-1
D: -
V: TRBV6-1
CDR3: CASSATANTEAFF
DNA: TGTGCCAGCAGTGCCACAGCGAACACTGAAGCTTTCTTT